These 17 T cell receptor beta chains share one sample of origin, sequenced in a study of liver allograft versus peripheral blood T cells. The overall study: T cell receptor repertoires in transplanted livers were compared with those in recipients' peripheral blood.

TCRdb recomputed calls from the reads with MiXCR, one row per CDR3 protein. The sample lists several thousand distinct CDR3 sequences, 25% to 30% seen once, with about 8.3% in the top ten. The receptors originated from a human patient who had a liver transplant. Some T cells may possibly be graft donor cells.

This clonotype appeared a few times. V usage is TRBV6-6 and J usage is TRBJ2-5, with D perhaps assigned TRBD1 or TRBD2 (5 bases each). Germline lookup yields CDR1 MNHNY and CDR2 SVGAGI (reference sequence). This CDR3 is built from 14 residues. Trimming took off 4 bases at V and 5 bases at J, with 14 bases between the two ends. The CDR3 loop is CASSLLDKGETQYF. The CDR3 DNA reads as TGTGCCAGCAGTTTACTAGATAAGGGGGAGACCCAGTACTTC.

This clonotype was seen more than once but under ten times. The J gene is TRBJ1-1, the V gene TRBV27; TRBD1 matches at 9 bases. The germline V gene has CDR1 MNHEY and CDR2 SMNVEV (reference sequence). The CDR3 spans 12 residues. V lost 6 bases, J lost 6 bases, and 2 bases stayed unmatched. CDR3 nucleotide sequence: TGTGCCAGCAGCCGACAGGGGGCTGAAGCTTTCTTT. It translates to CASSRQGAEAFF.

This chain links TRBV19 with TRBJ1-2, with D possibly being TRBD1 (6 bases). V lost 4 bases, J lost 6 bases, and 21 bases lay in between. Germline V CDR1 and CDR2: LNHDA, SQIVND (reference sequence). There are 16 residues in the CDR3. In DNA, the CDR3 is TGTGCCAGTAGTACCACCCTTGTCCAGGGGCAGGATGGCTACACCTTC. Its protein product is CASSTTLVQGQDGYTF.

The chain has TRBV5-6 and TRBJ1-1; the D gene is possibly TRBD1 (5 bases). Germline values: CDR1 SGHDT, CDR2 YYEEEE. Trimming left V 0 bases short and J 12 bases short, with 12 bases between. The CDR3 extends over 12 amino acids. This CDR3 reads CASSLDRQGSFF. CDR3 DNA sequence: TGTGCCAGCAGCTTGGACAGGCAGGGATCTTTCTTT.

This clonotype was seen a few times. The chain joins TRBV12-3 or TRBV12-4 to TRBJ2-1, with 16 bases matching TRBD2. This CDR3 spans 15 amino acids. The ends lost 4 bases at V and 8 bases at J; junction bases unmatched: 2. For the CDR3, the DNA is TGTGCCAGCAGTTGGGGGACTAGCGGGGGGGATGAGCAGTTCTTC. Translation gives CASSWGTSGGDEQFF.

This chain connects TRBV20-1 to TRBJ2-5; 7 nucleotides agree with TRBD2. In germline, CDR1 is DFQATT, CDR2 SNEGSKA (reference sequence). J gave up 5 bases and V 4 bases, and 13 bases lay outside the gene matches. CDR3 length: 15 residues. The CDR3 bases are TGCAGTGCTATCAGAGGAGCGACTAGCAGGGAGACCCAGTACTTC. This gives the protein CSAIRGATSRETQYF.

This clonotype was seen many times. The chain couples TRBV28 to TRBJ2-1; TRBD1 matches at 9 bases. With 2 bases clipped from V and 4 bases from J, the junction kept 3 bases outside the gene matches. The CDR3 loop spans 15 amino acids. Germline CDR1 MDHEN, CDR2 SYDVKM. CDR3 in amino acids: CASSLVGTGYNEQFF. DNA of the CDR3: TGTGCCAGCAGTTTAGTAGGGACAGGGTACAATGAGCAGTTCTTC.

This clonotype was counted many times. The CDR3 loop reads CASSPKRGNSYNEQFF. CDR3 sequence (DNA): TGTGCCAGCAGCCCTAAGAGGGGCAACTCCTACAATGAGCAGTTCTTC. V and J are TRBV11-1 and TRBJ2-1; D tentatively reads TRBD1 or TRBD2 (5 bases each). Trimming took off 5 bases at V and 0 bases at J, with 14 bases between the two ends. The CDR3 is made up of 16 amino acids. The germline V gene encodes CDR1 SGHAT and CDR2 FQDESV (reference sequence).

Only a few counts were recorded for this clonotype. This chain uses TRBV6-6 with TRBJ1-1, with D unclear. In germline, CDR1 is MNHNY, CDR2 SVGAGI (reference sequence). V lost 11 bases, J lost 5 bases, and 15 bases lay in between. The CDR3 has 12 residues. CDR3 sequence reads: CAAALEDTEAFF. CDR3 coding DNA: TGTGCCGCAGCCCTCGAAGATACTGAAGCTTTCTTT.

This clonotype is termed medium-sized. The CDR3 nucleotides are TGTGCCAGCAGTGCTAGCGGAGGCGGCACCGGGGAGCTGTTTTTT. Its protein is CASSASGGGTGELFF. The chain combines TRBV6-6 with TRBJ2-2; 7 bases line up with TRBD2. There are 15 residues in the CDR3. Germline CDR1 reads MNHNY; CDR2 reads SVGAGI (reference sequence). With V trimmed by 5 bases and J by 4 bases, 7 bases remained unmatched.

This rearrangement joins TRBV18 to TRBJ2-5, with D possibly being TRBD2 (6 bases). The CDR3 runs to 13 residues. CDR1 KGHSH and CDR2 LQKENI come from the germline V gene. Trimming stripped 6 bases from V and 4 bases from J, with 12 bases between. The CDR3 spells CASSQEGRETQYF. CDR3 nucleotides: TGTGCCAGCTCCCAGGAGGGGAGAGAGACCCAGTACTTC.

The chain is built from TRBV7-9 and TRBJ1-1; D might be TRBD1 (6 bases). V dropped 0 bases and J dropped 4 bases, with 12 bases sitting between them. This CDR3 has 15 amino acids. CDR1 is SEHNR, CDR2 FQNEAQ, per germline (reference sequence). In nucleotides, the CDR3 is TGTGCCAGCAGCTTAGCGGGGGGGGCGGGCACTGAAGCTTTCTTT. It translates to CASSLAGGAGTEAFF.

This clonotype counts as medium-sized. This chain links TRBV7-2 with TRBJ1-2, with D tentatively TRBD1 (5 bases). Germline-derived CDR1 and CDR2 are SGHTA and FQGNSA. The CDR3 runs 15 residues. Trimming shortened V by 5 bases and J by 0 bases, and 13 bases separated the two germline ends. Written as DNA, the CDR3 is TGTGCCAGCAGCCCGGGGGGGATCACTAACTATGGCTACACCTTC. Amino acid sequence: CASSPGGITNYGYTF.

A remark on this clonotype: A read error may be the cause here, since a much bigger clone is one base away. This sequence joins TRBV13 and TRBJ2-3, with D tentatively TRBD2 (6 bases). The germline CDR1 and CDR2 sequences are PRHDT and FYEKMQ (reference sequence). The CDR3 is 16 amino acids. CDR3 nucleotide sequence: TGTGTCAGCAGCCCCCGGGTAGCGGCAAGCACAGATACGCAGTATTTT. Protein sequence: CVSSPRVAASTDTQYF.

Comments on this clonotype: This may arise from a read error, as a much more abundant clone is one base away. CDR3 sequence: CASSRTGASSYDEQFF. The CDR3 DNA is TGTGCCAGCAGCCGGACAGGGGCCAGCTCCTACGATGAGCAGTTCTTC. The chain carries TRBV5-5 and TRBJ2-1, with 9 bases lining up with TRBD1. The V gene's germline CDR1 is SGHKS and CDR2 YYEKEE (reference sequence). This CDR3 is built from 16 residues.

This clonotype is labeled medium-sized. The V gene is TRBV27, the J gene TRBJ2-5; tentatively, D is TRBD1 or TRBD2 (5 bases each). Germline lookup yields CDR1 MNHEY and CDR2 SMNVEV (reference sequence). The CDR3 sequence is 17 residues long. Trimming shortened V by 0 bases and J by 3 bases, and 17 bases separated the two germline ends. In DNA, the CDR3 is TGTGCCAGCAGTTTATCGGGGGTGGTCGGGGAAGAAGAGACCCAGTACTTC. Its translation is CASSLSGVVGEEETQYF.

This clonotype was counted at least ten times. The chain is built from TRBV10-2 and TRBJ1-4; 7 bases line up with TRBD1. Germline lookup yields CDR1 WSHSY and CDR2 SAAADI. V dropped 3 bases and J dropped 2; count of bases not matched to a gene: 9. This CDR3 contains 17 residues. The CDR3 loop is CASSDRDSLGTNEKLFF. The CDR3 DNA reads TGCGCCAGCAGTGACCGGGACAGCCTGGGGACTAATGAAAAACTGTTTTTT.